The rows below give T cell receptor beta chains drawn from one sample of a study of shared clonotypes between healthy human individuals. This table comes from immunoSEQ multiplex PCR, and its TCRdb copy is limited to in-frame clones, with some not included. The sample gives 2 million to 2.5 million clones, 85% to 95% of which show up once; 0.3% to 0.4% is in the top ten. The sample was naive CD4+ T cells from PBMCs. Receptor source: a man younger than 30 in good health. Some clones in this sample may be carry-over from other donors' samples. Both conserved end residues are part of each CDR3. The order of the fields is J gene, D gene, V gene, CDR3 protein, CDR3 DNA. A D gene is named only where the DNA matches it firmly.

TRBJ2-1	TRBD1	TRBV7-2	CASSLGQIIYNEQFF	TGTGCCAGCAGCTTGGGACAGATAATCTACAATGAGCAGTTCTTC
TRBJ1-5	.	TRBV10-3	CAISENVGNNQPQHF	TGTGCCATCAGTGAGAATGTGGGAAACAATCAGCCCCAGCATTTT
TRBJ2-7	.	TRBV11-2	CASNFFPGAYEQYF	TGTGCCAGCAACTTCTTCCCGGGGGCCTACGAGCAGTACTTC
TRBJ2-1	.	TRBV12-5	CASGLGSTMFDEQFF	TGTGCTAGTGGTTTGGGCAGCACGATGTTCGATGAGCAGTTCTTC
TRBJ2-2	TRBD2	TRBV14	CASSHLGGRPNTGELFF	TGTGCCAGCAGCCATCTTGGCGGGAGGCCCAACACCGGGGAGCTGTTTTTT
TRBJ2-3	TRBD2	TRBV9	CASSVLAGGSPDTQYF	TGTGCCAGCAGCGTATTAGCGGGAGGGAGCCCAGATACGCAGTATTTT
TRBJ1-1	.	TRBV7-9	CASSSYQGWAFF	TGTGCCAGCAGCTCGTACCAGGGCTGGGCTTTCTTT
TRBJ2-3	.	TRBV7-3	CASSYAQTTDTQYF	TGTGCCAGCAGCTACGCACAGACCACAGATACGCAGTATTTT
TRBJ2-5	.	TRBV11-2	CASSSRGGSGETQYF	TGTGCCAGCAGTTCTAGGGGGGGATCAGGAGAGACCCAGTACTTC
TRBJ1-1	.	TRBV20-1	CSATGTEAFF	TGCAGTGCTACCGGGACTGAAGCTTTCTTT
TRBJ2-7	TRBD1	TRBV5-1	CASSGRGWSYEQYF	TGCGCCAGCAGCGGCAGGGGGTGGTCCTACGAGCAGTACTTC
TRBJ1-2	.	TRBV7-8	CASSPKDNIANYGYTF	TGTGCCAGCAGCCCCAAAGATAACATAGCTAACTATGGCTACACCTTC
TRBJ2-1	TRBD2	TRBV19	CASSSSGGSYNEQFF	TGTGCCAGTAGCTCGTCCGGGGGGTCCTACAATGAGCAGTTCTTC
TRBJ2-1	.	TRBV4-2	CASSQADSYNEQFF	TGTGCCAGCAGCCAAGCTGACTCCTACAATGAGCAGTTCTTC